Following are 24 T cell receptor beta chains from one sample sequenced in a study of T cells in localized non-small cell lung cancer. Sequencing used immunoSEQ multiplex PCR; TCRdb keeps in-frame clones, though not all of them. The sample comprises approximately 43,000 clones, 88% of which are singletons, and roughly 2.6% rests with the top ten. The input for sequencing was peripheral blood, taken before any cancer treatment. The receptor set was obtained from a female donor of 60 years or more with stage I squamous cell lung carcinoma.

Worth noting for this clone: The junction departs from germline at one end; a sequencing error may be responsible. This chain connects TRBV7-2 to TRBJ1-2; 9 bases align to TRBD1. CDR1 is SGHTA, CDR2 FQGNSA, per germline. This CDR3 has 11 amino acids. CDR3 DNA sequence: TGTGCCGGCAGACAGGGGGAAGGCTACACCTTC. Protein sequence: CAGRQGEGYTF.

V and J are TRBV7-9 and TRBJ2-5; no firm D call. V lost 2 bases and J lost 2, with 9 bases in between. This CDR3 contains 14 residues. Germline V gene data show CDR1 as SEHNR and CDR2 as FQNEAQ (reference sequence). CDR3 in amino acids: CASSLTWQQETQYF. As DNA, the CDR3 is TGTGCCAGCAGCTTAACGTGGCAGCAAGAGACCCAGTACTTC.

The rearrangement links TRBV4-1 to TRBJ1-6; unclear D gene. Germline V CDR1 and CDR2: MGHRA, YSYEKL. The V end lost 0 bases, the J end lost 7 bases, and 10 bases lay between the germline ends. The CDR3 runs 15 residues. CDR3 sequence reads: CASSQDRRPNSPLHF. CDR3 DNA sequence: TGCGCCAGCAGCCAAGATCGCCGGCCCAATTCACCCCTCCACTTT.

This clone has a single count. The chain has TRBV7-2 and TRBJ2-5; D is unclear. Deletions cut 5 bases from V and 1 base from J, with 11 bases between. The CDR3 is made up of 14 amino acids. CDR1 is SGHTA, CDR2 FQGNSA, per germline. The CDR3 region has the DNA TGTGCCAGCAGCGTACAGCAAATCCAAGAGACCCAGTACTTC. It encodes CASSVQQIQETQYF.

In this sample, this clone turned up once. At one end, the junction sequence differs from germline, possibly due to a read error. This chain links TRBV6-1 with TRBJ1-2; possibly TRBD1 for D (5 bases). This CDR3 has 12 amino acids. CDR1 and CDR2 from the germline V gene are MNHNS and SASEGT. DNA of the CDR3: TGTGCCACCAGTCGAGGGGACTATGGCTACACCTTC. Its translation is CATSRGDYGYTF.

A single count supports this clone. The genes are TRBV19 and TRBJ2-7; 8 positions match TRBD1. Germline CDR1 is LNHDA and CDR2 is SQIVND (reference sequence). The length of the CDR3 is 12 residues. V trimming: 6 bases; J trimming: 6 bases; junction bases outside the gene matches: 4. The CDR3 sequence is CASRTGVGEQYF. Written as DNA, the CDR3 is TGTGCCAGTAGGACAGGGGTCGGCGAGCAGTACTTC.

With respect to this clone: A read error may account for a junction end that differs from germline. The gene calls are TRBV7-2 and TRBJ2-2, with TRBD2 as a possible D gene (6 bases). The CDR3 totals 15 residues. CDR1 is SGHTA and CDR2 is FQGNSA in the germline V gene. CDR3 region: CASNLGGATTGELFF. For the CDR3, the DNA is TGTGCCAGCAACTTAGGAGGGGCGACCACCGGGGAGCTGTTTTTT.

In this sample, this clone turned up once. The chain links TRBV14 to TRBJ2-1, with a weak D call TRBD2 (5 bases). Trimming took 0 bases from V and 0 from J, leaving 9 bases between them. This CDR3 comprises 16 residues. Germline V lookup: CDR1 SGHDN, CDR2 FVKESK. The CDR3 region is CASSQDRADSYNEQFF. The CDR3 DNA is TGTGCCAGCAGCCAAGATCGAGCGGACTCCTACAATGAGCAGTTCTTC.

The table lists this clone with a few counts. For the CDR3, the DNA is TGTGCCACGAAGATAACGAACACCGGGGAGCTGTTTTTT. Protein product: CATKITNTGELFF. J is TRBJ2-2 and V is TRBV19, with D hard to call. V lost 10 bases, J lost 0 bases, and 9 bases lay in between. The germline V gene encodes CDR1 LNHDA and CDR2 SQIVND (reference sequence). This CDR3 region has 13 residues.

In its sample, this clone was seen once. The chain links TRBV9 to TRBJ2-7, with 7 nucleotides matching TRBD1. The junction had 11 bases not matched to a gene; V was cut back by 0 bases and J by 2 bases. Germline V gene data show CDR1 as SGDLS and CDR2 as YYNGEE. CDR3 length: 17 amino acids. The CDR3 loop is CASSVGGQGVNTYEQYF. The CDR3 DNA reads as TGTGCCAGCAGCGTAGGGGGTCAGGGGGTTAACACCTACGAGCAGTACTTC.

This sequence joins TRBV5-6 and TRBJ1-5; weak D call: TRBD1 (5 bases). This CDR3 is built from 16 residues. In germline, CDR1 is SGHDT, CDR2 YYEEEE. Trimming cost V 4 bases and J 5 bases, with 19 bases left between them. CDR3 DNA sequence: TGTGCCAGCAGCCCTCACTTCGGGGGGAACGATCAGCCCCAGCATTTT. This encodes CASSPHFGGNDQPQHF.

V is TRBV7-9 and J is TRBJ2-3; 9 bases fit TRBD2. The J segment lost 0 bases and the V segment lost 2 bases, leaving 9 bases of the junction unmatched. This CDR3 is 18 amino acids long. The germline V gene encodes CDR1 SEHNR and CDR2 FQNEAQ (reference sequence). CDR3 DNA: TGTGCCAGCAGCTTACTCCAGAATCTAGCGGGAAGCACAGATACGCAGTATTTT. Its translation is CASSLLQNLAGSTDTQYF.

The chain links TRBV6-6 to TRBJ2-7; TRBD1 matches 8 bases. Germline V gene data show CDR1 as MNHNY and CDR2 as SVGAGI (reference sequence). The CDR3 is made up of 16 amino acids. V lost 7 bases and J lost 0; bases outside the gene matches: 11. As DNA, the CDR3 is TGTGCCAGCATAAGCTCCGACAGGGGCTCCTCCTACGAGCAGTACTTC. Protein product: CASISSDRGSSYEQYF.

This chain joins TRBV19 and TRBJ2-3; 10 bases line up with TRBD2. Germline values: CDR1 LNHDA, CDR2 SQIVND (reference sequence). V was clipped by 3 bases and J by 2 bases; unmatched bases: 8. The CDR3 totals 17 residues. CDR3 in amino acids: CASSMGLAGDPTDTQYF. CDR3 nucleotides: TGTGCCAGTAGTATGGGGCTAGCGGGAGACCCCACAGATACGCAGTATTTT.

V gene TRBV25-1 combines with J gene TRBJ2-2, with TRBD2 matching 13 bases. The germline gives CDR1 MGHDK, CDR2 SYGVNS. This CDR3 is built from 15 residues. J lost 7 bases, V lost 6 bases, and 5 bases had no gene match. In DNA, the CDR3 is TGTGCCAGCAGCCAAGGACTAGCGGGAGACGGGGAGCTGTTTTTT. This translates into CASSQGLAGDGELFF.

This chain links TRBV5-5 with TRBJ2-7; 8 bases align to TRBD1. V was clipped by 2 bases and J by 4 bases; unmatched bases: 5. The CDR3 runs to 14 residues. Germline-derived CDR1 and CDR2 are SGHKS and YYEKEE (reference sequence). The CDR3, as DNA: TGTGCCAGCAGCTTACCGGGACAGGTATACGAGCAGTACTTC. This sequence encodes CASSLPGQVYEQYF.

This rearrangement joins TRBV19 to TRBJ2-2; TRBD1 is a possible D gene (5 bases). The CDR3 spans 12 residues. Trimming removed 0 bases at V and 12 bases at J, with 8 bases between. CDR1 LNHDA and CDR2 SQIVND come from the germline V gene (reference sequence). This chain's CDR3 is CASSIEPGKLFF. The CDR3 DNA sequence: TGTGCCAGTAGTATAGAGCCAGGGAAGCTGTTTTTT. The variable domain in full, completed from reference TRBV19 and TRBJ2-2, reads DGGITQSPKYLFRKEGQNVTLSCEQNLNHDAMYWYRQDPGQGLRLIYYSQIVNDFQKGDIAEGYSVSREKKESFPLTVTSAQKNPTAFYLCASSIEPGKLFFGEGSRLTVL.

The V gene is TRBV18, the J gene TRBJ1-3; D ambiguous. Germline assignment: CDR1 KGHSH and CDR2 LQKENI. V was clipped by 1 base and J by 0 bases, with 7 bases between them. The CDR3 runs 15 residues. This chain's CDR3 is CASSPQATSGNTIYF. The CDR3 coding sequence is TGTGCCAGCTCACCACAGGCGACCTCTGGAAACACCATATATTTT.

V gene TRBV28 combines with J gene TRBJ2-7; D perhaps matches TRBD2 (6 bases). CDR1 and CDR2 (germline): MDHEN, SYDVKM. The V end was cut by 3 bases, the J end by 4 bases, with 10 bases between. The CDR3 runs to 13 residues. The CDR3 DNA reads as TGTGCCAGCAGTTTGGGGACTTTTTACGAGCAGTACTTC. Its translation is CASSLGTFYEQYF.

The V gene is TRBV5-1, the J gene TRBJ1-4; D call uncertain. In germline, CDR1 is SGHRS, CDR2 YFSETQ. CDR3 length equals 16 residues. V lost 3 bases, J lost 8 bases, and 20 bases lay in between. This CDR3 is CASSYGSSGLTEKLFF. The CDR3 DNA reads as TGCGCCAGCAGCTACGGGTCATCCGGACTTACGGAAAAACTGTTTTTT.

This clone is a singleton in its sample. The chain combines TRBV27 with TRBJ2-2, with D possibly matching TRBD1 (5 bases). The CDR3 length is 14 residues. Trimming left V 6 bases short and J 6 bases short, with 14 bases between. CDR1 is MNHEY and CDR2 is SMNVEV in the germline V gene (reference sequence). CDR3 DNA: TGTGCCAGCAGAGGACAAACGCCATCCGGGGAGCTGTTTTTT. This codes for CASRGQTPSGELFF.

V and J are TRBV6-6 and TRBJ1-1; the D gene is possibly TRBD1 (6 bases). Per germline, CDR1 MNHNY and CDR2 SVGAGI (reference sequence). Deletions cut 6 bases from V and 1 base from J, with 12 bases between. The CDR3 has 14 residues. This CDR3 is CASSPGDKNTEAFF. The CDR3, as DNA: TGTGCCAGCAGCCCCGGGGACAAGAACACTGAAGCTTTCTTT.

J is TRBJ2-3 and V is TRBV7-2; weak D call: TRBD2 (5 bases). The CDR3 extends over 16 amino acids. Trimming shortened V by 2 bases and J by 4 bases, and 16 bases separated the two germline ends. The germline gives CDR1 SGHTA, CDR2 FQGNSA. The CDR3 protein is CASSLSLSGGADTQYF. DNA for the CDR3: TGTGCCAGCAGCTTATCCCTCAGCGGTGGGGCAGATACGCAGTATTTT.

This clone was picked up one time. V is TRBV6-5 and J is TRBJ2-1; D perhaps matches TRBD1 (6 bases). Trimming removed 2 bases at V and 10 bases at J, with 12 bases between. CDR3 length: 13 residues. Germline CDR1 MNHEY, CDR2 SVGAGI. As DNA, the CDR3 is TGTGCCAGCAGTTACCGGCAGGGGTTGGAGCAGTTCTTC. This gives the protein CASSYRQGLEQFF.